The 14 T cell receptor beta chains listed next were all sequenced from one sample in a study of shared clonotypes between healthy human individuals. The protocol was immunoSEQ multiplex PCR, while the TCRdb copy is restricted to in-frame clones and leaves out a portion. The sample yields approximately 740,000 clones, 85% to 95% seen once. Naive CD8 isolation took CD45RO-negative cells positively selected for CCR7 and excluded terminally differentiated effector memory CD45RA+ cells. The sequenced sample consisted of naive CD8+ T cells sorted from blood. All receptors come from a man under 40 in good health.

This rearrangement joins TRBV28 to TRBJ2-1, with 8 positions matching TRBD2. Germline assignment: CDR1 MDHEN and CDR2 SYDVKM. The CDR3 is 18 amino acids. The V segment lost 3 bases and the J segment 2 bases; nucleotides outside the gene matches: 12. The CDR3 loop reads CASSFSAGRLATYNEQFF. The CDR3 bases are TGTGCCAGCAGTTTTAGCGCGGGTAGACTAGCGACCTACAATGAGCAGTTCTTC.

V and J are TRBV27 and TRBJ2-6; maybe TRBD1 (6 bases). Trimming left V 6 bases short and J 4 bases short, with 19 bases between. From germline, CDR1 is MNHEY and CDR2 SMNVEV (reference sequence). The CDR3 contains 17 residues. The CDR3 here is CASSHLTGSYGANVLTF. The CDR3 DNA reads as TGTGCCAGCAGCCACTTGACAGGTTCTTACGGGGCCAACGTCCTGACTTTC.

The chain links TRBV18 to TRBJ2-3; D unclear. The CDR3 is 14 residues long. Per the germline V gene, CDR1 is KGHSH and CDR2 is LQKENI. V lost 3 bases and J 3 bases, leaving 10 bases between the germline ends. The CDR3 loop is CASSPSSRTDTQYF. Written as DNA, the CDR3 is TGTGCCAGCTCACCTAGTTCTAGGACAGATACGCAGTATTTT.

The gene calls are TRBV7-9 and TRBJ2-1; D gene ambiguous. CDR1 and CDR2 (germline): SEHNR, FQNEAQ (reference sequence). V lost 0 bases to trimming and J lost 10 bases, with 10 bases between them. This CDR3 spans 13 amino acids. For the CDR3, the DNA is TGTGCCAGCAGCTTAGCAGATCCGAGGGAGCAGTTCTTC. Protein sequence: CASSLADPREQFF.

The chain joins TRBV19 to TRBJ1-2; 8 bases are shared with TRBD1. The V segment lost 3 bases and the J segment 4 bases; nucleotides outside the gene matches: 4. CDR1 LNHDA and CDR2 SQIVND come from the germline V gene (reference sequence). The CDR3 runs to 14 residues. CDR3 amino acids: CASSIGTGGYGYTF. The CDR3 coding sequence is TGTGCCAGTAGTATTGGTACAGGGGGCTATGGCTACACCTTC. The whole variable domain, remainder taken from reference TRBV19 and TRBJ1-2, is DGGITQSPKYLFRKEGQNVTLSCEQNLNHDAMYWYRQDPGQGLRLIYYSQIVNDFQKGDIAEGYSVSREKKESFPLTVTSAQKNPTAFYLCASSIGTGGYGYTFGSGTRLTVV.

For the CDR3, the DNA is TGCAGCGTTGATGCGGCAGCCGGGTCCCCCTACAATGAGCAGTTCTTC. This gives the protein CSVDAAAGSPYNEQFF. This chain connects TRBV29-1 to TRBJ2-1; no firm D call. The CDR3 length is 16 residues. Germline lookup yields CDR1 SQVTM and CDR2 ANQGSEA. V lost 3 bases and J 2 bases, leaving 17 bases between the germline ends.

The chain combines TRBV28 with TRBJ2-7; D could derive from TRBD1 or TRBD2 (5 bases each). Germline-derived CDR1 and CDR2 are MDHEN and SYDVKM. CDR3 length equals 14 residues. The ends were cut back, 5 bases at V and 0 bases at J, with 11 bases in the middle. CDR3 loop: CASSPRDDSYEQYF. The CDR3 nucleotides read TGTGCCAGCAGTCCACGGGACGACTCCTACGAGCAGTACTTC.

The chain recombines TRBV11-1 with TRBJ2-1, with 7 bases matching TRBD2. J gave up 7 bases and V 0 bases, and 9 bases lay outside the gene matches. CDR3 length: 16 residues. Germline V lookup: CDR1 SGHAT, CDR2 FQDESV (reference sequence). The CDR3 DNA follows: TGTGCCAGCAGCTTAGCAGGTTTAGCGGGTCTTAATGAGCAGTTCTTC. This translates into CASSLAGLAGLNEQFF.

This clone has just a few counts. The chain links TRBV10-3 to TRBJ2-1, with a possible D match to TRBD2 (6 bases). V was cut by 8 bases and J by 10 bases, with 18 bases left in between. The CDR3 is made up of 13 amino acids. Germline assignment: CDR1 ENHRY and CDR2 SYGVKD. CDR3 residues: CAIRPGSGGEQFF. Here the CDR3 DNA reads TGTGCCATCCGCCCAGGGAGTGGAGGGGAGCAGTTCTTC.

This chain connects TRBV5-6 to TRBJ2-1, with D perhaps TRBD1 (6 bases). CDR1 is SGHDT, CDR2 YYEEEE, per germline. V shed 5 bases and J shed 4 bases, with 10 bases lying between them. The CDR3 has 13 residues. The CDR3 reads CASSSDRYNEQFF. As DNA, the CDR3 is TGTGCCAGCAGTTCGGACAGATACAATGAGCAGTTCTTC.

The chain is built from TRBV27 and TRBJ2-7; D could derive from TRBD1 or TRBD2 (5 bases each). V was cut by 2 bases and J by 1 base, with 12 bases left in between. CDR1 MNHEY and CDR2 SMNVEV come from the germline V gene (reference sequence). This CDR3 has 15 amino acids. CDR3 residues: CASSLRWDVSYEQYF. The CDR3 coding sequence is TGTGCCAGCAGTTTACGGTGGGACGTTTCCTACGAGCAGTACTTC.

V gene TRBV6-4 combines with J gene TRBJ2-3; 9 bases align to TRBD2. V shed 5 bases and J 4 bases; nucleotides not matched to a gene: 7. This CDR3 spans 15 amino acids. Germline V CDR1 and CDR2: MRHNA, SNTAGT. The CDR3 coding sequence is TGTGCCAGCAGTCCAATAGCGGGGGCTGCAGATACGCAGTATTTT. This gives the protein CASSPIAGAADTQYF.

CDR3: CASSWTSGEQYF. Written as DNA, the CDR3 is TGTGCCAGCAGCTGGACTAGCGGAGAGCAGTACTTC. The rearrangement joins TRBV5-6 to TRBJ2-7, with 10 bases lining up with TRBD2. V lost 3 bases to trimming and J lost 7 bases; unmatched junction nucleotides: 1. In germline, CDR1 is SGHDT, CDR2 YYEEEE. The CDR3 is 12 residues long.

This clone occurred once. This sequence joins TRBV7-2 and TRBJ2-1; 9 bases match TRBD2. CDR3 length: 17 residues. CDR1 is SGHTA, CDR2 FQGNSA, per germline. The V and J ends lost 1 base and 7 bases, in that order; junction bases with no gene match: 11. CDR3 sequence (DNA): TGTGCCAGCAGCTTAGGGTGGCGGGAGGGCCCGCTTAATGAGCAGTTCTTC. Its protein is CASSLGWREGPLNEQFF.